This T cell receptor (beta chain) was identified in a study of blood T cell repertoires in COVID-19. Turning to the study itself: Material from acute and convalescent COVID-19 was sourced from the United States, Italy and Spain.

The junction had 8 bases not matched to a gene; V was cut back by 4 bases and J by 1 base. The CDR3 spans 16 residues. Looked up from germline, CDR1 is MNHNY and CDR2 is SVGAGI (reference sequence). In the original analysis: Scientists estimated how many nucleated cells there were by amplifying reference gene primers. Assay used: immunoSEQ multiplex PCR; TCRdb lists only in-frame clones, some missing. From that table come the V and J calls and clone size; the DNA was used to work out D and trimming. The sample consists of about 130,000 clones, approximately 80% of them appearing once. Participant ages covered about 18 to 100 years across about 25 US areas.

Sequencing input: PBMCs or T cells enriched from blood (not recorded which). This sequence originates from a man aged 50 to 60 who had recovered from COVID-19. The chain has TRBV6-6 and TRBJ1-1, with TRBD1 identical over 8 bases. The CDR3 protein is CASSLGQGRWNTEAFF. The CDR3, as DNA: TGTGCCAGCAGTTTAGGACAGGGAAGATGGAACACTGAAGCTTTCTTT.